The rows below give T cell receptor beta chains drawn from one sample of a study of blood T cell repertoires in COVID-19. Method: immunoSEQ multiplex PCR; TCRdb's copy keeps in-frame clones and lacks some. The sample yields under 200,000 clones, approximately 87% seen once. Sequenced: peripheral blood. These TCRs come from a woman in her 70s with acute or convalescent COVID-19. The CDR3 runs from the conserved cysteine through the conserved F or W. Fields, in order: V gene, clone size, J gene, D gene, CDR3 protein, CDR3 DNA. A D gene is named only where the DNA matches it firmly. Size is stated for part of the rows, as once, few or many counts, or as a class when the clone is expanded.

TRBV19,NA,TRBJ1-6,TRBD1,CASSRQDRENSPLHF,TGTGCCAGTAGTAGACAGGACAGGGAGAATTCACCCCTCCACTTT
TRBV7-2,NA,TRBJ1-6,NA,CASSSQVLPNSPLHF,TGTGCCAGCAGCTCACAGGTCCTCCCGAATTCACCCCTCCACTTT
TRBV2,NA,TRBJ2-3,TRBD2,CASTKTSGRGTDTQYF,TGTGCCAGCACTAAGACTAGCGGGAGGGGCACAGATACGCAGTATTTT
TRBV5-1,NA,TRBJ2-1,TRBD1,CASSLGTGNRNNEQFF,TGCGCCAGCAGCTTGGGGACAGGGAATAGAAACAATGAGCAGTTCTTC
TRBV10-3,NA,TRBJ2-5,NA,CAISENGQGRETQYF,TGTGCCATCAGTGAGAATGGTCAGGGGCGAGAGACCCAGTACTTC
TRBV4-2,NA,TRBJ2-1,NA,CASSPGESAGDYNEQFF,TGTGCCAGCAGCCCAGGGGAGTCGGCGGGAGACTACAATGAGCAGTTCTTC
TRBV5-6,NA,TRBJ2-1,TRBD2,CASSPLTGLAGEMGEQFF,TGTGCCAGCAGCCCCCTAACGGGACTAGCGGGAGAGATGGGTGAGCAGTTCTTC
TRBV18,NA,TRBJ2-1,NA,CASSPGGDEQFF,TGTGCCAGCTCACCAGGGGGCGATGAGCAGTTCTTC
TRBV2,NA,TRBJ2-7,TRBD1,CASRAGQGAHEQYF,TGTGCCAGCAGGGCGGGACAGGGGGCTCACGAGCAGTACTTC
TRBV4-3,NA,TRBJ2-7,TRBD1,CASSVRQGSYEQYF,TGCGCCAGCAGCGTACGACAGGGCTCCTACGAGCAGTACTTC
TRBV5-6,NA,TRBJ2-3,NA,CASSLDGSADTQYF,TGTGCCAGCAGCTTGGACGGGAGCGCAGATACGCAGTATTTT
TRBV11-2,once,TRBJ2-2,NA,CASSPTSPTGELFF,TGTGCCAGCAGCCCAACTAGTCCGACCGGGGAGCTGTTTTTT
TRBV7-3,NA,TRBJ1-1,NA,CASSLEGDTEAFF,TGTGCCAGCAGCTTAGAAGGGGACACTGAAGCTTTCTTT
TRBV28,NA,TRBJ1-4,TRBD1,CASSSTGTGLRKLFF,TGTGCCAGCAGTTCCACCGGGACAGGGCTCCGAAAACTGTTTTTT
TRBV5-1,NA,TRBJ2-3,TRBD1,CASSRDRVGDTQYF,TGCGCCAGCAGTCGGGACAGGGTGGGAGATACGCAGTATTTT
TRBV6-5,NA,TRBJ2-7,TRBD2,CASSYSMASGQAEQYF,TGTGCCAGCAGTTACTCCATGGCTAGCGGGCAGGCCGAGCAGTACTTC
TRBV25-1,NA,TRBJ2-7,TRBD2,CASSTGLVYEQYF,TGTGCCAGCAGTACGGGACTAGTCTACGAGCAGTACTTC
TRBV19,NA,TRBJ2-1,NA,CASLPPGGVNEQFF,TGTGCCAGTCTCCCCCCCGGAGGGGTCAATGAGCAGTTCTTC
TRBV5-4,NA,TRBJ1-1,NA,CASSSTENTEAFF,TGTGCCAGCAGCTCGACAGAAAACACTGAAGCTTTCTTT
TRBV6-2/TRBV6-3,NA,TRBJ1-3,TRBD1,CASSYDRGSSGNTIYF,TGTGCCAGCAGTTACGACAGGGGGAGCTCTGGAAACACCATATATTTT
TRBV2,NA,TRBJ1-5,NA,CASSDILQPQHF,TGTGCCAGCAGTGATATTTTACAGCCCCAGCATTTT
TRBV7-9,NA,TRBJ2-3,TRBD1,CASSFRTGVTDTQYF,TGTGCCAGCAGCTTTAGGACAGGGGTCACAGATACGCAGTATTTT
TRBV5-1,NA,TRBJ2-7,TRBD1,CASRLDRGIYEQYF,TGCGCCAGCAGGCTGGACAGGGGCATCTACGAGCAGTACTTC